In this sample, the clone carrying this T cell receptor delta chain turned up a few times. The protein given by TCRdb reflects a much larger clone and differs at residue 8 from this DNA's translation, likely from a read error; the protein shown is the DNA's translation. This sample was included in a study of gamma-delta chains in newborns, infants, children. Turning to the study itself: Innate gammadelta T cells reportedly expand polyclonally right after birth, driven by microbial exposure, per the title.

Germline values: CDR1 GEAIGNYY, CDR2 EKD. There are 13 residues in the CDR3. The trim removed 1 base at V and 6 bases at J, leaving 1 base unmatched. TCRdb fed the reads to CATT. The sample includes roughly 7,400 delta-chain clones, 0.5% to 0.8% of them seen just once. The V gene is TRDV2, the J gene TRDJ2, with 7 bases matching TRDD3. The origin of this receptor is a child who was a newborn, infant or young child, either healthy, febrile or measles-vaccinated (not recorded which). The sample consisted of blood. CDR3 DNA: TGTGCCTGTGACACTGGGGGACCAGCACAACTCTTCTTT. Its protein is CACDTGGPAQLFF.